What follows are 18 T cell receptor beta chains derived from one specimen sequenced in a study of blood T cell repertoires in COVID-19. Repertoires were generated with immunoSEQ multiplex PCR, while TCRdb's copy carries only in-frame clones and drops some. The sample lists 200,000 to 250,000 clones, around 90% occurring once. The sample consisted of PBMCs or T cells enriched from blood (not recorded which). The source is a man aged 25-40 years who had been exposed to COVID-19.

The V call is TRBV2, the J call TRBJ1-2; 10 bases map to TRBD1. The CDR3 is made up of 14 amino acids. CDR1 is SNHLY and CDR2 is FYNNEI in the germline V gene. V was pared by 8 bases and J by 9 bases, with 12 bases of the junction left unmatched. The CDR3 protein is CASGPGTGEASYTF. The CDR3, as DNA: TGTGCCAGCGGACCCGGGACAGGGGAGGCGAGCTACACCTTC.

This chain links TRBV11-1 with TRBJ2-7; 7 positions match TRBD1. Germline values: CDR1 SGHAT, CDR2 FQDESV (reference sequence). This CDR3 is built from 13 residues. V shed 7 bases and J 7 bases; nucleotides not matched to a gene: 10. CDR3 nucleotide sequence: TGTGCCAGCACCCGCTCAGGGGGTGGGGAGCAGTACTTC. This encodes CASTRSGGGEQYF.

The chain uses TRBV27 and TRBJ1-2; 7 bases are a match to TRBD1. With V trimmed by 5 bases and J by 8 bases, 11 bases remained unmatched. The CDR3 is 14 residues long. Germline lookup yields CDR1 MNHEY and CDR2 SMNVEV (reference sequence). The CDR3 loop is CASSNPPFRGGYTF. The DNA for the CDR3 is TGTGCCAGCAGTAACCCACCGTTCAGGGGGGGCTACACCTTC.

The chain is built from TRBV10-3 and TRBJ2-3; 8 bases are shared with TRBD1. Germline assignment: CDR1 ENHRY and CDR2 SYGVKD. The trim removed 0 bases at V and 5 bases at J, leaving 7 bases unmatched. This CDR3 contains 16 residues. CDR3 coding DNA: TGTGCCATCAGTGAGTCGACAGGGGCAGGGGGAGATACGCAGTATTTT. Translation gives CAISESTGAGGDTQYF.

This clone appeared once. The CDR3 bases are TGTGCCAGCAGCTTGGTGGAGGTCAGCCAAGAGACCCAGTACTTC. The encoded protein is CASSLVEVSQETQYF. This chain connects TRBV5-6 to TRBJ2-5; D is perhaps TRBD2 (5 bases). V was shortened by 0 bases and J by 1 base, with 10 bases between the two germline ends. CDR3 length equals 15 residues. CDR1 SGHDT and CDR2 YYEEEE come from the germline V gene.

This clone was seen just once. The chain employs TRBV3-1 (or the pseudogene TRBV3-2) and TRBJ1-2; D uncertain. CDR1 LGHDT and CDR2 YNNKEL come from the germline V gene (reference sequence). Trimming left V 2 bases short and J 5 bases short, with 12 bases between. This CDR3 has 14 residues. The CDR3 protein is CASSQRQAEYGYTF. Written as DNA, the CDR3 is TGTGCCAGCAGCCAAAGACAAGCAGAATATGGCTACACCTTC.

The CDR3, as DNA: TGTGCCAGCAGCCCGACAGGGATTAGCAATCAGCCCCAGCATTTT. Translating gives CASSPTGISNQPQHF. The J gene is TRBJ1-5, the V gene TRBV3-1 (or the pseudogene TRBV3-2); 7 bases agree with TRBD1. The germline V gene has CDR1 LGHDT and CDR2 YNNKEL (reference sequence). This CDR3 region has 15 residues. V shed 4 bases, J shed 0 bases, and the junction held 3 bases outside the gene matches.

This chain uses TRBV7-9 with TRBJ1-5; the match to TRBD1 covers 7 bases. The J segment lost 9 bases and the V segment lost 5 bases, leaving 10 bases of the junction unmatched. CDR3 length equals 14 residues. Germline V gene data show CDR1 as SEHNR and CDR2 as FQNEAQ (reference sequence). The CDR3 nucleotides read TGTGCCAGCAGCCCCTCACAGGGGCTAGGGCCCCAGCATTTT. Amino acids: CASSPSQGLGPQHF. Full variable domain (outside the CDR3, taken from reference TRBV7-9 and TRBJ1-5): DTGVSQNPRHKITKRGQNVTFRCDPISEHNRLYWYRQTLGQGPEFLTYFQNEAQLEKSRLLSDRFSAERPKGSFSTLEIQRTEQGDSAMYLCASSPSQGLGPQHFGDGTRLSIL.

This chain joins TRBV5-1 and TRBJ2-5; 8 nucleotides agree with TRBD2. With 4 bases clipped from V and 5 bases from J, the junction kept 10 bases outside the gene matches. This CDR3 spans 15 amino acids. Germline lookup yields CDR1 SGHRS and CDR2 YFSETQ. The CDR3, as DNA: TGCGCCAGCAGCCCCTCCTCGGGGGGGCCGGAGACCCAGTACTTC. Amino acids: CASSPSSGGPETQYF.

The sample holds one count of this clone. The chain carries TRBV6-5 and TRBJ1-2; 7 nucleotides line up with TRBD1. This CDR3 has 13 amino acids. Germline V gene sequence: CDR1 MNHEY, CDR2 SVGAGI. V lost 6 bases, J lost 4 bases, and 5 bases stayed unmatched. As DNA, the CDR3 is TGTGCCAGCAGGGAGGGGGCTCGCTATGGCTACACCTTC. It is translated as CASREGARYGYTF.

The chain employs TRBV7-2 and TRBJ2-1; 7 nucleotides match TRBD1. CDR1 is SGHTA and CDR2 is FQGNSA in the germline V gene. The CDR3 length is 13 residues. J lost 10 bases, V lost 5 bases, and 8 bases had no gene match. CDR3: CASSPTGMREQFF. The DNA of the CDR3 is TGTGCCAGCAGCCCGACAGGGATGCGGGAGCAGTTCTTC. The whole variable domain, filled in from reference TRBV7-2 and TRBJ2-1, reads GAGVSQSPSNKVTEKGKDVELRCDPISGHTALYWYRQSLGQGLEFLIYFQGNSAPDKSGLPSDRFSAERTGGSVSTLTIQRTQQEDSAVYLCASSPTGMREQFFGPGTRLTVL.

V gene TRBV25-1 combines with J gene TRBJ1-1, with unresolved D. Trimming took off 5 bases at V and 0 bases at J, with 13 bases between the two ends. Per the germline V gene, CDR1 is MGHDK and CDR2 is SYGVNS. This CDR3 is built from 15 residues. This CDR3 reads CASSPTTFMNTEAFF. The CDR3 bases are TGTGCCAGCAGTCCCACGACATTTATGAACACTGAAGCTTTCTTT.

This clone occurred once. This chain links TRBV5-4 with TRBJ2-5; possibly TRBD1 for D (6 bases). V was pared by 6 bases and J by 1 base, with 10 bases between. CDR3 size: 13 residues. Germline assignment: CDR1 SGHNT and CDR2 YYREEE (reference sequence). In nucleotides, the CDR3 is TGTGCCAGCAACCGGGACATCCAAGAGACCCAGTACTTC. Its translation is CASNRDIQETQYF.

This chain connects TRBV5-1 to TRBJ2-7; D possibly corresponds to TRBD1 (6 bases). The CDR3 loop spans 14 amino acids. Per germline, CDR1 SGHRS and CDR2 YFSETQ. V was pared by 4 bases and J by 0 bases, with 11 bases between. The CDR3 DNA reads TGCGCCAGCAGCGACCGGACAGCCTCCTACGAGCAGTACTTC. Residues: CASSDRTASYEQYF.

The chain couples TRBV7-3 to TRBJ2-3, with D possibly being TRBD1 (5 bases). Between the trimmed V and J ends, which lost 6 bases and 2 bases, there was a span of 12 bases. CDR1 is SGHTA and CDR2 is FQGTGA in the germline V gene. The CDR3 is 14 residues long. The CDR3 DNA reads as TGTGCCAGCAGTTTAGAGACAGCCACAGATACGCAGTATTTT. Protein product: CASSLETATDTQYF.

The chain couples TRBV5-1 to TRBJ2-1; possibly TRBD1 for D (6 bases). This CDR3 region has 14 residues. From germline, CDR1 is SGHRS and CDR2 YFSETQ. Trimming took off 0 bases at V and 8 bases at J, with 12 bases between the two ends. CDR3 nucleotides: TGCGCCAGCAGCTTGGTAGGTGGGGGCGATGAGCAGTTCTTC. It codes for CASSLVGGGDEQFF.

This clone has just one count. V gene TRBV4-1 combines with J gene TRBJ2-1; 7 positions agree with TRBD1. The V gene's germline CDR1 is MGHRA and CDR2 YSYEKL. This CDR3 comprises 15 residues. Germline trimming cut 2 bases from V and 2 bases from J; bases unmatched to any gene: 3. CDR3 DNA sequence: TGCGCCAGCAGCCAAACCGGGACAGCCTACAATGAGCAGTTCTTC. Translated: CASSQTGTAYNEQFF.

V is TRBV25-1 and J is TRBJ1-4; 9 nucleotides align to TRBD1. The CDR3 contains 14 residues. Germline CDR1 is MGHDK and CDR2 is SYGVNS. The junction had 8 bases not matched to a gene; V was cut back by 5 bases and J by 10 bases. DNA for the CDR3: TGTGCCAGCAGTCCCGGGACAGGGATTGGAAAACTGTTTTTT. Protein sequence: CASSPGTGIGKLFF.